This TCR beta chain was captured by sequencing in a study of beta chain features in type 1 diabetes. Study-wide results and caveats: Moderate but significant shortening of TCRB CDR3s was recorded in all four CD4+ subsets from Type 1 diabetes patients.

The CDR3 runs to 14 residues. V was pared by 6 bases and J by 6 bases, with 21 bases between. Germline V gives CDR1 SQVTM, CDR2 ANQGSEA. Only a few counts were recorded for this clone. Its antigen remains unknown. Investigators reverse transcribed all isolated RNA, so they sequenced expressed TCRB transcripts. Using immunoSEQ multiplex PCR, the repertoire was profiled, and TCRdb retains in-frame clones only, with some absent. The data show hundreds of thousands of clones, 13% seen once. The chain couples TRBV29-1 to TRBJ2-7, with D tentatively TRBD1 (8 bases). Sequencing input: naive CD4+ T cells from blood. This TCR was recovered from a man in his late teens or twenties with type 1 diabetes. The CDR3 reads CSVLLDRGGFEQYF. The CDR3 bases are TGCAGCGTCCTTTTAGACAGGGGAGGGTTCGAGCAGTACTTC.